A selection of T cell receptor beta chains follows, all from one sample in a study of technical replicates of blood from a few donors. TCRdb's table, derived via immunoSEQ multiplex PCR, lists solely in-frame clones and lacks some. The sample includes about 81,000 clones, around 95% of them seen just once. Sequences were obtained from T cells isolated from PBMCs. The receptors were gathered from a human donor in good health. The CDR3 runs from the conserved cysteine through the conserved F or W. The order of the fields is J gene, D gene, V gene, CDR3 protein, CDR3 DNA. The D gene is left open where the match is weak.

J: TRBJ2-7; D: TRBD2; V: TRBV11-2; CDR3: CASSLGNWPGLAGYEQYF; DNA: TGTGCCAGCAGCTTAGGAAATTGGCCGGGACTAGCGGGATACGAGCAGTACTTC
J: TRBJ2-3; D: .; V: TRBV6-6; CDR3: CASFPIEATTDTQYF; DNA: TGTGCCAGCTTTCCGATAGAGGCAACCACAGATACGCAGTATTTT
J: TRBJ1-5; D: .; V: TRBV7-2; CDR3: CASSLARDENQPQHF; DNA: TGTGCCAGCAGCTTAGCGCGGGACGAGAATCAGCCCCAGCATTTT
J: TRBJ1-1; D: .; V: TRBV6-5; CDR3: CASSSTSGGTEAFF; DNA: TGTGCCAGCAGTTCCACCTCGGGGGGTACTGAAGCTTTCTTT
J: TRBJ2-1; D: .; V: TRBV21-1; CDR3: CASSSGWDPFPKFF; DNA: TGTGCCAGCAGCTCGGGATGGGATCCCTTCCCAAAGTTCTTC
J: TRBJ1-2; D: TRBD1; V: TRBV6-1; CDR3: CASSELLTGQGDGYTF; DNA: TGTGCCAGCAGTGAATTATTAACAGGACAGGGGGATGGCTACACCTTC
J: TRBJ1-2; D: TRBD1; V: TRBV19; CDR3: CASNFFGGRGFRGYTF; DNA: TGTGCCAGTAATTTCTTCGGTGGCAGGGGGTTTCGTGGCTACACCTTC
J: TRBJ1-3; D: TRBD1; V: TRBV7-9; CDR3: CAGLGGQELFSGNTIYF; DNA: TGTGCCGGCCTGGGGGGACAGGAGTTATTCTCTGGAAACACCATATATTTT
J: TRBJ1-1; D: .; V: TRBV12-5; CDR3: CASGLNVYTEAFF; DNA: TGTGCTAGTGGTTTGAATGTCTACACTGAAGCTTTCTTT
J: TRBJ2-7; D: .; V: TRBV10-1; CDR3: CASSEWRLGEQYF; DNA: TGCGCCAGCAGTGAGTGGAGACTCGGTGAGCAGTACTTC
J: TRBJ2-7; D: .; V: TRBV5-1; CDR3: CASSSDRGPDGAGGREQYF; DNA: TGCGCCAGCAGCTCCGACAGGGGCCCGGACGGAGCGGGAGGAAGAGAGCAGTACTTC
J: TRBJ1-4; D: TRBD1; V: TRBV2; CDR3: CATQDRRTEKLFF; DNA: TGTGCCACCCAGGACAGGAGGACAGAAAAACTGTTTTTT
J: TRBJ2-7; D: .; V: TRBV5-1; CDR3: CASSFGLPYEQYF; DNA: TGCGCCAGCAGCTTTGGACTGCCCTACGAGCAGTACTTC
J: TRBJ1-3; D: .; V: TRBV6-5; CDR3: CASSPGDSGNTIYF; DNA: TGTGCCAGCAGTCCAGGGGACTCTGGAAACACCATATATTTT
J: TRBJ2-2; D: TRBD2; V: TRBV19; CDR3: CASSTVAGIPGELFF; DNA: TGTGCCAGTAGTACGGTAGCGGGTATCCCCGGGGAGCTGTTTTTT
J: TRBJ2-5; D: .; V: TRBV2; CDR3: CASSEHAEETQYF; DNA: TGTGCCAGCAGTGAACATGCGGAAGAGACCCAGTACTTC
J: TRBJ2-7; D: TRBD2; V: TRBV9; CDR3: CASSVGSVGLAGVYEQYF; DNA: TGTGCCAGCAGCGTAGGCTCCGTGGGGCTAGCGGGAGTATACGAGCAGTACTTC
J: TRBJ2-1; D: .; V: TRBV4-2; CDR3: CASSQDSVGAQAEQFF; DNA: TGTGCCAGCAGCCAAGATAGTGTTGGGGCCCAGGCGGAGCAGTTCTTC
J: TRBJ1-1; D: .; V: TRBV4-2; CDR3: CASSHQGTEAFF; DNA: TGTGCCAGCAGCCATCAGGGTACTGAAGCTTTCTTT
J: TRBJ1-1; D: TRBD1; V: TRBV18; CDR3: CASSPRDREILDTEAFF; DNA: TGTGCCAGCTCACCACGGGACAGGGAGATTCTGGACACTGAAGCTTTCTTT